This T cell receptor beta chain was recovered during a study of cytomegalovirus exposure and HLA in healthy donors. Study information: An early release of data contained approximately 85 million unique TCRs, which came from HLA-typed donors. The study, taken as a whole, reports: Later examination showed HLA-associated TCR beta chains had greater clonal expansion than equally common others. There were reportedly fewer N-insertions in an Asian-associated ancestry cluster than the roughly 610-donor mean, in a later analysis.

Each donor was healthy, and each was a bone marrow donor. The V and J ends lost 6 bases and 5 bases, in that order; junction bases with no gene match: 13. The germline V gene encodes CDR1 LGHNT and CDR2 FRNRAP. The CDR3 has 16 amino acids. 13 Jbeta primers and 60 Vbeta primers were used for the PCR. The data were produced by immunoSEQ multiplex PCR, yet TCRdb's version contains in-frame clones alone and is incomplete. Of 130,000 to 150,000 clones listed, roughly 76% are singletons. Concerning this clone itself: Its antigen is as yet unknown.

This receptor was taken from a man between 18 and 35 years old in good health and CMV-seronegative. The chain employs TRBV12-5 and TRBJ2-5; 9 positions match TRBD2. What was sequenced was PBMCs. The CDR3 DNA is TGTGCTAGTGGGAGCACGGGACTAGCTATCGGGGAGACCCAGTACTTC. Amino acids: CASGSTGLAIGETQYF.